Below are 19 T cell receptor beta chains sequenced from a single sample in a study of blood T cell repertoires in COVID-19. Assay used: immunoSEQ multiplex PCR; TCRdb lists only in-frame clones, some missing. The sample carries over 250,000 clones, 70% to 90% recorded once. The sample consisted of peripheral blood. The source is a woman in her forties or fifties with acute or convalescent COVID-19.

The rearrangement links TRBV27 to TRBJ1-1, with a weak D call TRBD1 (5 bases). V shed 3 bases and J shed 4 bases, with 12 bases lying between them. There are 14 residues in the CDR3. Germline V CDR1 and CDR2: MNHEY, SMNVEV (reference sequence). CDR3 nucleotide sequence: TGTGCCAGCAGTTTCATGGGGCGCCCCACTGAAGCTTTCTTT. Protein: CASSFMGRPTEAFF.

The V gene is TRBV7-8, the J gene TRBJ1-2; 7 bases map to TRBD1. Germline lookup yields CDR1 SGHVS and CDR2 FQNEAQ. The CDR3 contains 17 residues. Germline trimming cut 4 bases from V and 8 bases from J; bases unmatched to any gene: 19. The DNA for the CDR3 is TGTGCCAGCAGCTCCGGATATCTGACAGGGCCAGGGAGCGGCTACACCTTC. This translates into CASSSGYLTGPGSGYTF.

The rearrangement uses TRBV18 and TRBJ2-1; 10 nucleotides agree with TRBD1. Trimming removed 4 bases from V and 2 bases from J; junction bases left unmatched: 8. The CDR3 has 17 residues. Germline V gives CDR1 KGHSH, CDR2 LQKENI. In DNA, the CDR3 is TGTGCCAGCTCACTGAGGACAGGGGGTTTTACCTACAATGAGCAGTTCTTC. It translates to CASSLRTGGFTYNEQFF.

The chain employs TRBV24-1 and TRBJ1-6; D might be TRBD1 (6 bases). Germline-derived CDR1 and CDR2 are KGHDR and SFDVKD. CDR3 length: 12 amino acids. V lost 6 bases to trimming and J lost 7 bases, with 6 bases between them. The CDR3 loop reads CATSQGNSPLHF. The CDR3 nucleotides are TGTGCCACCAGTCAGGGGAATTCACCCCTCCACTTT.

The chain has TRBV14 and TRBJ2-5; D is possibly TRBD2 (5 bases). The CDR3 consists of 15 residues. The V and J ends lost 4 bases and 2 bases respectively, with 14 bases between them. Germline V CDR1 and CDR2: SGHDN, FVKESK. The CDR3 is CASSRRLYSQETQYF. The CDR3 DNA follows: TGTGCCAGCAGCCGGAGGCTATACTCTCAAGAGACCCAGTACTTC.

The chain uses TRBV30 and TRBJ1-5, with D possibly TRBD1 on 6 matching bases. The germline V gene has CDR1 GTSNPN and CDR2 SVGIG (reference sequence). The CDR3 is 13 residues long. Trimming took 1 base from V and 7 from J, leaving 11 bases between them. The CDR3 region is CAWSADSYQPQHF. The DNA for the CDR3 is TGTGCCTGGAGTGCGGACAGTTACCAGCCCCAGCATTTT.

The CDR3 sequence is CASSAYSDSNSPLHF. CDR3 nucleotides: TGCGCCAGCAGCGCGTACTCGGACTCAAATTCACCCCTCCACTTT. The chain is built from TRBV5-1 and TRBJ1-6; D unresolved. The germline V gene has CDR1 SGHRS and CDR2 YFSETQ. Trimming stripped 4 bases from V and 7 bases from J, with 15 bases between. This CDR3 contains 15 residues.

V gene TRBV29-1 combines with J gene TRBJ1-2; TRBD1 aligns across 7 bases. The CDR3 has 13 residues. From germline, CDR1 is SQVTM and CDR2 ANQGSEA. Germline trimming cut 4 bases from V and 2 bases from J; bases unmatched to any gene: 4. CDR3 sequence reads: CSVGQGLNYGYTF. In DNA, the CDR3 is TGCAGCGTTGGACAGGGCTTAAACTATGGCTACACCTTC.

The DNA of the CDR3 is TGTGCCAGCAGCCAGGAAGACGGGGGGACCGGGGAGCTGTTTTTT. Translated: CASSQEDGGTGELFF. This chain links TRBV4-2 with TRBJ2-2, with 7 bases fitting TRBD2. Germline CDR1 LGHNA, CDR2 YNFKEQ. This CDR3 comprises 15 residues. V trimming: 3 bases; J trimming: 5 bases; junction bases outside the gene matches: 6.

This sequence joins TRBV11-3 and TRBJ2-5; a possible D gene is TRBD2 (7 bases). The V end lost 5 bases, the J end lost 4 bases, and 17 bases lay between the germline ends. The CDR3 contains 15 residues. Germline loops: CDR1 SGHNT, CDR2 YENEEA. CDR3 in DNA: TGTGCCAGCAGCATCGGACTGGGAGGGGGAGAGACCCAGTACTTC. It codes for CASSIGLGGGETQYF.

This rearrangement joins TRBV3-1 (or the pseudogene TRBV3-2) to TRBJ1-4, with TRBD1 matching 8 bases. The germline CDR1 and CDR2 sequences are LGHDT and YNNKEL (reference sequence). With 1 base clipped from V and 3 bases from J, the junction kept 4 bases outside the gene matches. This CDR3 has 16 amino acids. The CDR3 DNA follows: TGTGCCAGCAGCCAAGTCCGGACAGGGCCTAATGAAAAACTGTTTTTT. Translation: CASSQVRTGPNEKLFF.

The chain links TRBV11-2 to TRBJ2-5; D is possibly TRBD1 (5 bases). V was pared by 1 base and J by 2 bases, with 14 bases between. The CDR3 consists of 16 residues. Germline V gives CDR1 SGHAT, CDR2 FQNNGV. The DNA for the CDR3 is TGTGCCAGCAGCTTAGTTAAAACAGGTCCGCAAGAGACCCAGTACTTC. Translating it yields CASSLVKTGPQETQYF. The variable domain in full, completed from reference TRBV11-2 and TRBJ2-5, reads EAGVAQSPRYKIIEKRQSVAFWCNPISGHATLYWYQQILGQGPKLLIQFQNNGVVDDSQLPKDRFSAERLKGVDSTLKIQPAKLEDSAVYLCASSLVKTGPQETQYFGPGTRLLVL.

The chain joins TRBV4-2 to TRBJ2-3; maybe TRBD2 (6 bases). Between the trimmed V and J ends, which lost 0 bases and 0 bases, there was a span of 19 bases. CDR1 is LGHNA, CDR2 YNFKEQ, per germline. This CDR3 region has 19 residues. For the CDR3, the DNA is TGTGCCAGCAGCCAAGATGGGAGGTCGGGGCTTACTAGCACAGATACGCAGTATTTT. It is translated as CASSQDGRSGLTSTDTQYF.

The V call is TRBV5-5, the J call TRBJ1-6; D is unclear. The CDR3 is made up of 14 amino acids. Germline CDR1 and CDR2: SGHKS and YYEKEE (reference sequence). Trimming pared 0 bases from V and 7 bases from J, leaving 8 bases between. The CDR3 spells CASSLGGHNSPLHF. In DNA form, the CDR3 reads TGTGCCAGCAGCTTGGGAGGGCACAATTCACCCCTCCACTTT.

This clone came up once. The rearrangement joins TRBV29-1 to TRBJ2-3; D not certain. Germline V gives CDR1 SQVTM, CDR2 ANQGSEA. Trimming removed 7 bases at V and 1 base at J, with 9 bases between. This CDR3 is 12 amino acids long. The CDR3 DNA sequence: TGCAGCGGCACTATCGGCACAGATACGCAGTATTTT. It encodes CSGTIGTDTQYF.

The V gene is TRBV19, the J gene TRBJ2-1, with a tentative D call TRBD1 (6 bases). The germline V and J ends were trimmed by 4 bases and 10 bases, with 8 bases remaining between them. Germline CDR1 and CDR2: LNHDA and SQIVND (reference sequence). This CDR3 is built from 11 residues. The CDR3 region is CASSTGVEQFF. The CDR3 DNA is TGTGCCAGTAGTACAGGGGTCGAGCAGTTCTTC.

The chain recombines TRBV5-1 with TRBJ2-3, with 7 bases that match TRBD2. The V gene's germline CDR1 is SGHRS and CDR2 YFSETQ. The CDR3 length is 17 residues. Unmatched junction bases numbered 7, after V lost 0 bases and J lost 0 bases. CDR3 protein: CASSLGIAGGSTDTQYF. The CDR3, as DNA: TGCGCCAGCAGCTTGGGTATAGCGGGTGGTAGCACAGATACGCAGTATTTT.

The chain carries TRBV5-1 and TRBJ2-5; 12 bases map to TRBD1. V trimming: 4 bases; J trimming: 3 bases; junction bases outside the gene matches: 1. The CDR3 sequence is 14 residues long. The germline gives CDR1 SGHRS, CDR2 YFSETQ. CDR3 residues: CASSGTGGEETQYF. As DNA, the CDR3 is TGCGCCAGCAGCGGGACAGGGGGCGAAGAGACCCAGTACTTC.

This clone was seen just once. The chain combines TRBV5-1 with TRBJ2-2, with TRBD2 as a possible D gene (5 bases). The CDR3 sequence is 13 residues long. Germline V lookup: CDR1 SGHRS, CDR2 YFSETQ. Trimming stripped 1 base from V and 7 bases from J, with 8 bases between. The CDR3 sequence: CASSLRTGGELFF. As DNA, the CDR3 is TGCGCCAGCAGCTTGAGGACTGGCGGGGAGCTGTTTTTT.